The clone carrying this T cell receptor beta chain was observed a few times. This sample is drawn from a study of blood T cell repertoires in COVID-19. Study as a whole: Samples of COVID-19 (acute and convalescent) were obtained from the United States, Italy and Spain.

Participant-given clinical history determined each cohort assignment. The V end was cut by 5 bases, the J end by 6 bases, with 11 bases between. CDR3 length equals 13 residues. The germline V gene has CDR1 SGHAT and CDR2 FQDESV (reference sequence). As originally analysed: Estimation of nucleated cell counts relied on the amplification of reference gene primers. Some clones are missing from TCRdb's copy, which holds only in-frame ones; the method was immunoSEQ multiplex PCR. V and J calls and clone size are those listed in that table; D and trimming were worked out from the DNA. The sample carries 270,000 or so clones, roughly 90% recorded once.

The TCR originated in a woman aged 40 to 50 with acute COVID-19. The specimen was PBMCs or T cells enriched from blood (not recorded which). This chain connects TRBV11-1 to TRBJ2-1; D gene ambiguous. The CDR3 DNA is TGTGCCAGCAGCCAACTTCTAAGCAATGAGCAGTTCTTC. It specifies CASSQLLSNEQFF.